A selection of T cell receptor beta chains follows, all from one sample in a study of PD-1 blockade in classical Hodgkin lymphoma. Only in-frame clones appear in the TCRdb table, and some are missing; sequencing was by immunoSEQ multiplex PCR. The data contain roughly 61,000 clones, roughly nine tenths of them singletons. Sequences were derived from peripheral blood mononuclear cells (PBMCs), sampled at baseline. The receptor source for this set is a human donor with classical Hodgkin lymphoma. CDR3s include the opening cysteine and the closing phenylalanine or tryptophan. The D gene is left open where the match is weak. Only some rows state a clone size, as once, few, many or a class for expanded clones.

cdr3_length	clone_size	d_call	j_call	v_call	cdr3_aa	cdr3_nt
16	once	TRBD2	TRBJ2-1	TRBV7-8	CASSTYGLAESNEQFF	TGTGCCAGCAGCACGTACGGACTAGCGGAGTCCAATGAGCAGTTCTTC
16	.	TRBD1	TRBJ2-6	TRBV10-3	CAITQGAASGANVLTF	TGTGCCATCACGCAGGGGGCCGCCTCTGGGGCCAACGTCCTGACTTTC
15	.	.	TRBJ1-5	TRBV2	CASILGTGPSQPQHF	TGTGCCAGCATCCTCGGGACGGGTCCCTCTCAGCCCCAGCATTTT
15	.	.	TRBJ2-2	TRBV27	CASSSDWTSTGELFF	TGTGCCAGCAGTTCGGACTGGACATCTACCGGGGAGCTGTTTTTT
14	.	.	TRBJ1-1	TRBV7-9	CASSSSGTKTEAFF	TGTGCCAGCAGCTCCAGCGGGACGAAGACTGAAGCTTTCTTT
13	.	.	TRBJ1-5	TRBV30	CAWSKQGIQPQHF	TGTGCCTGGAGCAAACAGGGAATTCAGCCCCAGCATTTT
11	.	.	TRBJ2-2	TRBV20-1	CSAPLNGELFF	TGCAGTGCCCCCCTCAACGGGGAGCTGTTTTTT
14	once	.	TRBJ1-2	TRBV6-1	CASSEGSLSGGYTF	TGTGCCAGCAGTGAAGGTAGCCTCTCGGGTGGCTACACCTTC
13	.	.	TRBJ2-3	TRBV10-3	CAIPGSPPDTQYF	TGTGCCATCCCTGGATCGCCGCCCGATACGCAGTATTTT
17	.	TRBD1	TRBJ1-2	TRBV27	CASSLGGTGGAEDGYTF	TGTGCCAGCAGTTTGGGGGGGACAGGGGGCGCAGAAGATGGCTACACCTTC
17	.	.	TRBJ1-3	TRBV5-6	CASSYPTTGISGNTIYF	TGTGCCAGCAGCTACCCGACCACAGGGATCTCTGGAAACACCATATATTTT
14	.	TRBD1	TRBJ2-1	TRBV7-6	CASSADREHNEQFF	TGTGCCAGCAGCGCGGACAGGGAACACAATGAGCAGTTCTTC
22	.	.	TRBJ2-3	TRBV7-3	CASSLGSVEGRSGAFSTDTQYF	TGTGCCAGCAGCTTAGGTTCGGTAGAGGGGAGGTCGGGGGCCTTTAGCACAGATACGCAGTATTTT
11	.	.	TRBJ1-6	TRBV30	CAWGGNSPLHF	TGTGCCTGGGGAGGGAATTCACCCCTCCACTTT
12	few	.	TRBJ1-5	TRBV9	CASSMGEQPQHF	TGTGCCAGCAGCATGGGGGAGCAGCCCCAGCATTTT
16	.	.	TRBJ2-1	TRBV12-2	CASRLGQGPTINEQFF	TGTGCAAGTCGCTTAGGCCAGGGTCCTACAATCAATGAGCAGTTCTTC
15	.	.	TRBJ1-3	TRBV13	CASSLAANSGNTIYF	TGTGCCAGCAGCTTAGCAGCGAACTCTGGAAACACCATATATTTT
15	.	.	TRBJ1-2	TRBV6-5	CASSYSGRGNYGYTF	TGTGCCAGCAGTTACTCGGGAAGGGGGAACTATGGCTACACCTTC
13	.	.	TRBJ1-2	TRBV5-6	CASTPDFDYGYTF	TGTGCCAGCACCCCTGATTTCGACTATGGCTACACCTTC
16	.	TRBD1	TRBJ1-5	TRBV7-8	CASSPVRTGRRQPQHF	TGTGCCAGCAGCCCTGTTCGGACAGGGAGGAGGCAGCCCCAGCATTTT
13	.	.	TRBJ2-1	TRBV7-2	CASSPLPTGKMFF	TGTGCCAGCAGCCCACTCCCAACAGGGAAAATGTTCTTC
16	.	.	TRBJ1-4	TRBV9	CASSPSGVATNEKLFF	TGTGCCAGCAGCCCCTCGGGAGTTGCAACTAATGAAAAACTGTTTTTT
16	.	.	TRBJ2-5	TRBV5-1	CASSLITGTHQETQYF	TGCGCCAGCAGCTTAATTACCGGGACACACCAAGAGACCCAGTACTTC
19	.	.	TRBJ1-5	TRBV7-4	CASSLGGVGGRPSYQPQHF	TGTGCCAGCAGCTTAGGTGGCGTTGGGGGACGGCCATCGTATCAGCCCCAGCATTTT
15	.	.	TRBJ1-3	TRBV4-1	CASSQETGIGNTIYF	TGCGCCAGCAGCCAAGAGACAGGTATTGGAAACACCATATATTTT
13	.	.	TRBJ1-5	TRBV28	CASSLKVGQPQHF	TGTGCCAGCAGTTTAAAAGTCGGTCAGCCCCAGCATTTT
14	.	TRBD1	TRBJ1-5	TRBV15	CATSSTGDYQPQHF	TGTGCCACCAGCAGCACAGGGGATTATCAGCCCCAGCATTTT
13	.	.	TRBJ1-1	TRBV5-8	CASSLRSNTEAFF	TGTGCCAGCAGCTTGCGCTCGAACACTGAAGCTTTCTTT
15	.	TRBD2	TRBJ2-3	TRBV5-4	CASSSGLAGTDTQYF	TGTGCCAGCAGCTCAGGACTAGCGGGCACAGATACGCAGTATTTT
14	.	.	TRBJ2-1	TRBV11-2	CASSLGGRVNEQFF	TGTGCCAGCAGCTTGGGGGGAAGGGTCAATGAGCAGTTCTTC
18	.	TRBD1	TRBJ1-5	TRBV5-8	CASSLILGLNRGDQPQHF	TGTGCCAGCAGCTTGATCCTTGGATTGAACAGGGGGGATCAGCCCCAGCATTTT
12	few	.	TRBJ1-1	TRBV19	CASRQLNTEAFF	TGTGCCAGTAGACAGCTCAACACTGAAGCTTTCTTT
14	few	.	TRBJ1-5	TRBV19	CASSTITSGQPQHF	TGTGCCAGTAGTACTATTACATCGGGCCAGCCCCAGCATTTT
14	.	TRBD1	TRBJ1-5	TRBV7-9	CASSLGTGNQPQHF	TGTGCCAGCAGCTTAGGGACAGGGAATCAGCCCCAGCATTTT
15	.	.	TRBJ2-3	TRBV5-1	CASSLETSYTDTQYF	TGCGCCAGCAGCTTGGAGACAAGCTACACAGATACGCAGTATTTT
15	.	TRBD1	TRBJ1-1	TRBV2	CASSGQGATNTEAFF	TGTGCCAGCAGTGGACAGGGGGCCACGAACACCGAAGCTTTCTTT
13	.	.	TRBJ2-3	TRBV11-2	CASNALTTDTQYF	TGTGCCAGCAATGCTCTGACCACAGATACGCAGTATTTT
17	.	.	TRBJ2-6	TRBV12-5	CASGFGDLGSGANVLTF	TGTGCTAGTGGTTTCGGGGATCTTGGCTCTGGGGCCAACGTCCTGACTTTC
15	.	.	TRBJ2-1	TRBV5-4	CASSADTSPYNEQFF	TGTGCCAGCAGCGCGGACACTTCTCCTTACAATGAGCAGTTCTTC
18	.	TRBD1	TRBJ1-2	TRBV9	CASSELGQGTPSWNGYTF	TGTGCCAGCAGCGAACTAGGACAGGGGACCCCCTCTTGGAATGGCTACACCTTC
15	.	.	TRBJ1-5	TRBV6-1	CASSESGGGNQPQHF	TGTGCCAGCAGCGAAAGTGGCGGGGGCAATCAGCCCCAGCATTTT
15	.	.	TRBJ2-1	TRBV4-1	CASSQDSPGLNEQFF	TGCGCCAGCAGCCAAGATTCTCCCGGACTGAACGAGCAGTTCTTC
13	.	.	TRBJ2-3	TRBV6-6	CATRPGGTDTQYF	TGTGCCACCCGTCCCGGGGGCACAGATACGCAGTATTTT
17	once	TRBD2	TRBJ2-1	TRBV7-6	CASSSVHGTSAYNEQFF	TGTGCCAGCAGCTCTGTACACGGGACTAGCGCATACAATGAGCAGTTCTTC
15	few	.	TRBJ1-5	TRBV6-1	CASSLQFMSNQPQHF	TGTGCCAGCAGCCTACAGTTTATGAGCAATCAGCCCCAGCATTTT
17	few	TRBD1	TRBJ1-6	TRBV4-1	CASSQDRVWTGNSPLHF	TGCGCCAGCAGCCAAGATCGGGTCTGGACAGGGAATTCACCCCTCCACTTT
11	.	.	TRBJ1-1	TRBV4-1	CASSHFTEAFF	TGCGCCAGCAGCCACTTCACTGAAGCTTTCTTT
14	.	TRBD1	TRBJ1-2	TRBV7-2	CASSSDRARDGYTF	TGTGCCAGCAGCTCGGACAGGGCGAGGGATGGCTACACCTTC
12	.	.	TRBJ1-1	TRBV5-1	CASRREGNEAFF	TGCGCCAGCAGGAGGGAGGGGAATGAAGCTTTCTTT
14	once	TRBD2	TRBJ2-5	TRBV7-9	CASSTGLGQETQYF	TGTGCCAGCAGCACCGGACTAGGGCAAGAGACCCAGTACTTC